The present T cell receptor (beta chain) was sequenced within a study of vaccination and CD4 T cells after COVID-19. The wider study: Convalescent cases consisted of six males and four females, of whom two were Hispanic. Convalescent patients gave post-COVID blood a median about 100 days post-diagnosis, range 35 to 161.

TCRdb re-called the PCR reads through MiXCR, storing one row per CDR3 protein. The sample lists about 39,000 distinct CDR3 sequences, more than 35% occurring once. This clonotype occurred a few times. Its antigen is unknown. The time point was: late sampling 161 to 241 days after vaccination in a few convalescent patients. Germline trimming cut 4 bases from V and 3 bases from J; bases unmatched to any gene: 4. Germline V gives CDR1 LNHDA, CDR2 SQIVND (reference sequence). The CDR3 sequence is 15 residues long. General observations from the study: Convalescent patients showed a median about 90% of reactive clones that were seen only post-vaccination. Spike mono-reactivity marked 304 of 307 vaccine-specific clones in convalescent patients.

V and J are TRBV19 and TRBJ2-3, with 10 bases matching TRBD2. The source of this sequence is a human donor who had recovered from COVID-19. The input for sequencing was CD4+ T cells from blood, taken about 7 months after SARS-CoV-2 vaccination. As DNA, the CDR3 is TGTGCCAGTAGTAAGGGACTAGCGCTGACAGATACGCAGTATTTT. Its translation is CASSKGLALTDTQYF.